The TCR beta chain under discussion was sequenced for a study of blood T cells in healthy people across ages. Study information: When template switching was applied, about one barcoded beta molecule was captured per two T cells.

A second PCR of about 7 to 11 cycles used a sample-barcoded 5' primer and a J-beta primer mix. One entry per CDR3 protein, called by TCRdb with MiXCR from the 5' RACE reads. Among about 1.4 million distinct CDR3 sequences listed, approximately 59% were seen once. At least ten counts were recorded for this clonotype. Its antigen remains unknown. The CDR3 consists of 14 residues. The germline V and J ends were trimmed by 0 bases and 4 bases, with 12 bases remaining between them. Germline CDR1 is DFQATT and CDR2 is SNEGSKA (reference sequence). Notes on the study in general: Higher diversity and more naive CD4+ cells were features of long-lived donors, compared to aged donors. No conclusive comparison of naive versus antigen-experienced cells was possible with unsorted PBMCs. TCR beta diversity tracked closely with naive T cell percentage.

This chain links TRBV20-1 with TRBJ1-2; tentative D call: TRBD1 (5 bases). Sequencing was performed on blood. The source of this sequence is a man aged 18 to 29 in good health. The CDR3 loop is CSARDSGRAYGYTF. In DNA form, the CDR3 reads TGCAGTGCTAGAGATTCGGGGCGCGCCTATGGCTACACCTTC.